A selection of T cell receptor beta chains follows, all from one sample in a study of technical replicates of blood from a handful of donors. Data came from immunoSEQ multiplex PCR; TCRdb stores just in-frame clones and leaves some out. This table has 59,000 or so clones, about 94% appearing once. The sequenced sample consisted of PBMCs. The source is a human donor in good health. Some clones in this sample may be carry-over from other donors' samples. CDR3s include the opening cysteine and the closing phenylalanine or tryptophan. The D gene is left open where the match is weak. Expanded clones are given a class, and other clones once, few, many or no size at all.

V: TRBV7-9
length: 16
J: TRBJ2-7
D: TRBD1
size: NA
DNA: TGTGCCAGCAGCTTAGTTTTGACAGGGGGCACCTACGAGCAGTACTTC
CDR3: CASSLVLTGGTYEQYF

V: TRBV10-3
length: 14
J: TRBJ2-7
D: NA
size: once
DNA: TGTGCCATCAGTGACCCTAATACTAGTTCCGAGCAGTACTTC
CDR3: CAISDPNTSSEQYF

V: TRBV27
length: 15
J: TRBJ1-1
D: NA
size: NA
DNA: TGTGCCACCTCTGGGGAAAGGACAGCGAACACTGAAGCTTTCTTT
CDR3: CATSGERTANTEAFF

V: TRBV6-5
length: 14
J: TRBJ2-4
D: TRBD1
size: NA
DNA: TGTGCCAGCAACGACGACAGGGATCTAAGCATTCAGTACTTC
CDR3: CASNDDRDLSIQYF

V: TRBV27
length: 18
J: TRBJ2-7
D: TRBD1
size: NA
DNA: TGTGCCAGCAGTCCTGATCTTCAGACAGGGCCCCTTCTTCACGAGCAGTACTTC
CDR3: CASSPDLQTGPLLHEQYF

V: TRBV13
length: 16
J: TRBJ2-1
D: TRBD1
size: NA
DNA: TGTGCCAGCAGCTTAGGGGACAGGGTGGGGTCCAATGAGCAGTTCTTC
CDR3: CASSLGDRVGSNEQFF

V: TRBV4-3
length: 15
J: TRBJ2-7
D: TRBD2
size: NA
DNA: TGCGCCAGCAGCCCGGGGACTAGCGGGACCAGCGAGCAGTACTTC
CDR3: CASSPGTSGTSEQYF

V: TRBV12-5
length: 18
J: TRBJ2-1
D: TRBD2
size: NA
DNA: TGTGCTAGTGGCCAGACAGGGCTTCTAGCGGGGTCCTACAATGAGCAGTTCTTC
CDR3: CASGQTGLLAGSYNEQFF

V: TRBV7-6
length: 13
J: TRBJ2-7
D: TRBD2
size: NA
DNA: TGTGCCAGTGGGGGACTACTAACCTACGAGCAGTACTTC
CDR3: CASGGLLTYEQYF

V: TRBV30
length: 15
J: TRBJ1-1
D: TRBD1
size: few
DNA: TGTGCCTGGAGTGTAGGGGACAGGGATGTAACTGAAGCTTTCTTT
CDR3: CAWSVGDRDVTEAFF

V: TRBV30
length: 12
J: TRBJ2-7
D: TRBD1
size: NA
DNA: TGTGCCCAGGGACAGGGGGCCTACGAGCAGTACTTC
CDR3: CAQGQGAYEQYF

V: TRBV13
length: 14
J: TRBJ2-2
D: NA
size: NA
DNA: TGTGCCAGCACCGGGACTTCGAACACCGGGGAGCTGTTTTTT
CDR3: CASTGTSNTGELFF

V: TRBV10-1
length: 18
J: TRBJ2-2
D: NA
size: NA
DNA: TGCGCCAGCAGTGAGTCAGGAGGGCGGGTTAATCTTACCGGGGAGCTGTTTTTT
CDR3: CASSESGGRVNLTGELFF

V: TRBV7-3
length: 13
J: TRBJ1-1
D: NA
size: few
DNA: TGTGCCAGCAGCATCGGACAGAACACTGAAGCTTTCTTT
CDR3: CASSIGQNTEAFF

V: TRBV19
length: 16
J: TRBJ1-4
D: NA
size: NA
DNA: TGTGCCAGTAGCCGGAGGAGTGTAGGGACTAATGAAAAACTGTTTTTT
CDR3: CASSRRSVGTNEKLFF

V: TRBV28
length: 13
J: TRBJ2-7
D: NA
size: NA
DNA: TGTGCCAGCAGTCAGGGAAGGGGCTACGAGCAGTACTTC
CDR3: CASSQGRGYEQYF

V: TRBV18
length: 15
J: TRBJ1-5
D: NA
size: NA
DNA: TGTGCCAGCTCACTCCTTCCCAGTTCCAATCAGCCCCAGCATTTT
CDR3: CASSLLPSSNQPQHF

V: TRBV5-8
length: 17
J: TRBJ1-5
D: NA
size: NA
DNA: TGTGCCAGCAGCTTGGGGCAGGGCGCATTGAGCAATCAGCCCCAGCATTTT
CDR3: CASSLGQGALSNQPQHF

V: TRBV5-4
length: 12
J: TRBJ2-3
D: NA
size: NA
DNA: TGTGCCAGCCACACCGCAGCAGATACGCAGTATTTT
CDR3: CASHTAADTQYF

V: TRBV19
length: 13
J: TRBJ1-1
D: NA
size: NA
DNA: TGTGCCAGTAGTATAACACGGAACACTGAAGCTTTCTTT
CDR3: CASSITRNTEAFF

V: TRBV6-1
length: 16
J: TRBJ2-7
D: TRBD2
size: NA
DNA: TGTGCCAGCAGTGCACTAGCGGGGGAAAACCGCTACGAGCAGTACTTC
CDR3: CASSALAGENRYEQYF

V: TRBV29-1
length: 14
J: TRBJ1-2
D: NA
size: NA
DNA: TGCAGCGTTGGGGGGCAGGCTGGAGACTATGGCTACACCTTC
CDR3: CSVGGQAGDYGYTF

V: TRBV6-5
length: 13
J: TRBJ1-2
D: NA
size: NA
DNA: TGTGCCAGCAGAGCCCTACAAACTAATGGCTACACCTTC
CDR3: CASRALQTNGYTF

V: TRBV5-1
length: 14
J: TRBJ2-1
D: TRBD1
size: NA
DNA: TGCGCCAGCAGTTCCGGACAGGGGAGGAATGAGCAGTTCTTC
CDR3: CASSSGQGRNEQFF

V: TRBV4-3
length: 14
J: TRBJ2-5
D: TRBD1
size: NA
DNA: TGCGCCAGCACGAGGGACAGGGGGAGGGAGACCCAGTACTTC
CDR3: CASTRDRGRETQYF

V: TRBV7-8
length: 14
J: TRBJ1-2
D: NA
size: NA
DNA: TGTGCCAGCAGCTTAGACTCGGGGGGCAGTGGCTACACCTTC
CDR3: CASSLDSGGSGYTF

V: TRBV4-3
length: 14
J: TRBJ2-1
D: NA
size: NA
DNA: TGCGCCAGCAGCCAAGAAGGGAGAATGGATGAGCAGTTCTTC
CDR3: CASSQEGRMDEQFF